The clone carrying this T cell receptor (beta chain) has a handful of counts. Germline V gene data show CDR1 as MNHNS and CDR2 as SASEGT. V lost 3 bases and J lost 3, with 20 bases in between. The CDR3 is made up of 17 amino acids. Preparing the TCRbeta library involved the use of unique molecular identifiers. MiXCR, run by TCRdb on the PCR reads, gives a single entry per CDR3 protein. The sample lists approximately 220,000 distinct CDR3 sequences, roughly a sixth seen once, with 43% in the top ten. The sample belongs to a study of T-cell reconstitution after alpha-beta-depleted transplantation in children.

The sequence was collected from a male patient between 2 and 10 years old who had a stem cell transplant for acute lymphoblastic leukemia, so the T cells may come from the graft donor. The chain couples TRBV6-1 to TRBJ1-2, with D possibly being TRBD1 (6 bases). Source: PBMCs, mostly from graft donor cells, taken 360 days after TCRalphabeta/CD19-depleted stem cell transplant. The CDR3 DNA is TGTGCCAGCAGTGACGGATACAGGGTTCGACCCGACTATGGCTACACCTTC. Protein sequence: CASSDGYRVRPDYGYTF.